The rows below give T cell receptor beta chains drawn from one sample of a study of regulatory T cells in long-lasting Graves disease. TCRdb reprocessed the multiplex PCR reads with MiXCR, giving one entry per CDR3 protein. The data hold 580,000 or so distinct CDR3 sequences, with 15% to 20% observed a single time. The sample was also reused in another study, on T cells in Graves' hyperthyroidism and ophthalmopathy.

The sequencing used peripheral blood mononuclear cells (PBMCs), collected at new diagnosis, from a patient treated with antithyroid drugs. Source of these receptors: a man aged 18 to 29 with Graves disease. Both conserved end residues are part of each CDR3. Fields, in order: clone size, D gene, CDR3 length, V gene, J gene, CDR3 DNA, CDR3 protein. A D gene is named only where the DNA matches it firmly. Size tells how often a clone was seen (once, few, many) or the class of an expanded clone, and some rows leave it out.

many	-	14	TRBV29-1	TRBJ2-1	TGCAGCGTTGAGGAGACAGGTGGTTTCAATGAGCAGTTCTTC	CSVEETGGFNEQFF
-	-	15	TRBV4-1	TRBJ1-2	TGCGCCAGCAGCCAAACCGGACAGTCGGGCTTGGGCTACACCTTC	CASSQTGQSGLGYTF
few	TRBD2	15	TRBV20-1	TRBJ2-1	TGCAGTGCTGGGGGCCCTAGCGGGAGTCCCGATGAGCAGTTCTTC	CSAGGPSGSPDEQFF
many	-	17	TRBV3-1	TRBJ1-1	TGTGCCAGCAGCCAAGATGTAACAGGCTGGGTTCACACTGAAGCTTTCTTT	CASSQDVTGWVHTEAFF
many	-	15	TRBV7-6	TRBJ2-7	TGTGCCAGCAGCTTAAACGGAGGCAGCCTCCACGAGCAGTACTTC	CASSLNGGSLHEQYF
-	-	17	TRBV19	TRBJ2-2	TGTGCCAGTAGTTCCCACCGACAGGTGACGGCCCCCGGGGAGCTGTTTTTT	CASSSHRQVTAPGELFF
many	TRBD1	14	TRBV10-1	TRBJ1-5	TGCGCCAGCAGTGCCCACAGGGGTCATCAGCCCCAGCATTTT	CASSAHRGHQPQHF
many	-	12	TRBV12-3/TRBV12-4	TRBJ2-1	TGTGCCAGCACCCAATCTAGGCTTGAGCAGTTCTTC	CASTQSRLEQFF
-	-	15	TRBV30	TRBJ1-2	TGTGCCTGGAGTGTAGCCGACGGAGCTAACTATGGCTACACCTTC	CAWSVADGANYGYTF
-	-	15	TRBV20-1	TRBJ2-1	TGCACTTCTCCCCAACTTATCACAGCTTACAATGAGCAGTTCTTC	CTSPQLITAYNEQFF
many	-	13	TRBV29-1	TRBJ1-1	TGCAGCGTTGGGAAGGGTCTGAACACTGAAGCTTTCTTT	CSVGKGLNTEAFF
few	-	14	TRBV15	TRBJ2-3	TGTGCCACCAGCAGAGATCCAAGCACAGATACGCAGTATTTT	CATSRDPSTDTQYF
many	TRBD1	17	TRBV15	TRBJ1-2	TGTGCCACCAGCAGAGATCCCCTAGGACAGGGGGCGAATGGCTACACCTTC	CATSRDPLGQGANGYTF
many	TRBD1	15	TRBV2	TRBJ1-2	TGTGCCACCACGTTGGGACAGGGGGTCTACTATGGCTACACCTTC	CATTLGQGVYYGYTF
many	TRBD2	15	TRBV20-1	TRBJ2-7	TGCAGTGCACGGAGGACTAGCGGAGCCTCCTACGAGCAGTACTTC	CSARRTSGASYEQYF
many	-	19	TRBV11-2	TRBJ1-6	TGTGCCAGCAGTATTCAATCCGGAGATCCGGGACGGTATAATTCACCCCTCCACTTT	CASSIQSGDPGRYNSPLHF
many	-	15	TRBV3-1	TRBJ2-2	TGTGCCAGCAGCCTACAGGTTGGAGGGGCCGGGGAGCTGTTTTTT	CASSLQVGGAGELFF
few	TRBD2	12	TRBV20-1	TRBJ2-7	TGCAGTGCTGAACTAGCGAACTACGAGCAGTACTTC	CSAELANYEQYF
once	TRBD2	15	TRBV7-9	TRBJ2-7	TGTGCCAGCAGTTCGGGCGGGACTAGTCACTACGAGCAGTACTTC	CASSSGGTSHYEQYF
-	-	16	TRBV5-1	TRBJ2-4	TGCGCCAGCAGCTTGGCACCGCTGGACTCGAAAAACATTCAGTACTTC	CASSLAPLDSKNIQYF
many	TRBD1	15	TRBV7-8	TRBJ1-5	TGTGCCAGCAGCTTAGCGGGACAGACATCTCAGCCCCAGCATTTT	CASSLAGQTSQPQHF
-	-	14	TRBV19	TRBJ2-5	TGTGCCAGTAAGGTGGAACTAGCCACAGAGACCCAGTACTTC	CASKVELATETQYF
many	-	14	TRBV5-6	TRBJ1-5	TGTGCCTCCTCGACCGGCAATAGCAATCAGCCCCAGCATTTT	CASSTGNSNQPQHF
many	-	14	TRBV28	TRBJ2-7	TGTGCCAGCAGTTTAGGTTCGACACCGGTCGAGCAGTACTTC	CASSLGSTPVEQYF
-	-	11	TRBV20-1	TRBJ1-1	TGCAGTGCTATTGAGGGAAGGACAGCTTTCTTT	CSAIEGRTAFF
many	TRBD1	15	TRBV11-2	TRBJ2-1	TGTGCCAGCAGCCTGAGGGACAGCTCCTACAATGAGCAGTTCTTC	CASSLRDSSYNEQFF
many	-	14	TRBV12-3/TRBV12-4	TRBJ1-1	TGTGCCAGCAGTCTTTCTTCTCCTTACACTGAAGCTTTCTTT	CASSLSSPYTEAFF
many	TRBD1	14	TRBV27	TRBJ2-7	TGTGCCAGCAGTCGGACAGGGGGCTCCTACGAGCAGTACTTC	CASSRTGGSYEQYF
few	-	14	TRBV2	TRBJ1-2	TGTGCCAGCAGGTCTATGGGGATAGGCTATGGCTACACCTTC	CASRSMGIGYGYTF
many	-	14	TRBV11-2	TRBJ2-7	TGTGCCAGCAGCTTAGCGGGACCCTCTGGCGAGCAGTACTTC	CASSLAGPSGEQYF
-	TRBD1	15	TRBV5-1	TRBJ1-1	TGCGCCAGCAGCTGGACAGGGGGCGAATTGAATGAAGCTTTCTTT	CASSWTGGELNEAFF
many	-	13	TRBV18	TRBJ1-1	TGTGCCAGCTCCCGCAGGGGAAACACTGAAGCTTTCTTT	CASSRRGNTEAFF
few	-	15	TRBV7-3	TRBJ2-2	TGTGCCAGCAGTTTAGTGGGCGCGGGCACCGGGGAGCTGTTTTTT	CASSLVGAGTGELFF
many	TRBD1	14	TRBV6-1	TRBJ1-1	TGTGCCAGCAGCGGGGGGACAGGGAACACTGAAGCTTTCTTT	CASSGGTGNTEAFF
-	TRBD2	15	TRBV20-1	TRBJ2-1	TGCAGTGCTAGACCACCGGGACTAGCTTTTAATGAGCAGTTCTTC	CSARPPGLAFNEQFF
few	-	13	TRBV28	TRBJ2-7	TGTGCCATCTTGGACGGTGACTCCTACGAGCAGTACTTC	CAILDGDSYEQYF
few	-	15	TRBV12-3/TRBV12-4	TRBJ2-7	TGTGCCAGCAGTTTAGCAGGGAGGTCAGCCTACGAGCAGTACTTC	CASSLAGRSAYEQYF
few	-	15	TRBV7-3	TRBJ2-7	TGTGCCAGCAGCGGCTGGGGCGGGCGCGACTACGAGCAGTACTTC	CASSGWGGRDYEQYF
few	-	14	TRBV5-1	TRBJ1-1	TGCGCCAGCACCCCCATGGGGGGCAGCCCTGAAGCTTTCTTT	CASTPMGGSPEAFF
-	-	19	TRBV24-1	TRBJ1-5	TGTGCCACCAGTGATTCCAAGGGCTTGGGGGGGTATAGCAATCAGCCCCAGCATTTT	CATSDSKGLGGYSNQPQHF
-	-	13	TRBV7-3	TRBJ1-1	TGTGCCAGCAGTACCAACCTGAACACTGAAGCTTTCTTT	CASSTNLNTEAFF
once	-	15	TRBV6-4	TRBJ1-3	TGTGCCAGCAGTGAGATAGGAGACTCTGGAAACACCATATATTTT	CASSEIGDSGNTIYF
many	-	13	TRBV28	TRBJ2-5	TGTGCCAGCAACTTAGGGCGGTTAGGGACCCAGTACTTC	CASNLGRLGTQYF
few	-	13	TRBV12-5	TRBJ2-5	TGTGCTAGTGGTTTGTGGTCGGAAGAGACCCAGTACTTC	CASGLWSEETQYF
many	-	15	TRBV10-3	TRBJ2-7	TGTGCCATCAGTGACCGGCGGGACTCCTCCTACGAGCAGTACTTC	CAISDRRDSSYEQYF
few	TRBD1	13	TRBV9	TRBJ1-1	TGTGCCAGCAGCGCCCACAGGGGGACTGAAGCTTTCTTT	CASSAHRGTEAFF
few	TRBD2	13	TRBV20-1	TRBJ2-7	TGCAGTGCTAGAGATTCGACTAGCGGGAGGAGGGCCTTC	CSARDSTSGRRAF
-	-	11	TRBV29-1	TRBJ2-3	TGCAGCCCAGAATCCTTGGATACGCAGTATTTT	CSPESLDTQYF